The rows below give T cell receptor beta chains drawn from one sample of a study of blood T cell repertoires in COVID-19. Sequencing was performed with immunoSEQ multiplex PCR; in TCRdb, only in-frame clones are kept and a portion is missing. Of a few hundred thousand clones in the sample, about nine tenths were seen once. The sequenced sample consisted of PBMCs or T cells enriched from blood (not recorded which). Receptors originate from a woman aged 25 to 45 who had been exposed to COVID-19. Both conserved end residues are part of each CDR3. The D gene is left open where the match is weak.

CDR3nt: TGCACCAGCAGCCAAGGGGGGTGGGACAGCCTCAATCGGACTGAAGCTTTCTTT
CDR3aa: CTSSQGGWDSLNRTEAFF
j_gene: TRBJ1-1
d_gene: -
v_gene: TRBV1

CDR3nt: TGTGCCAGCAGCTTAGCCCGGGACTTACCGGAAGAGACCCAGTACTTC
CDR3aa: CASSLARDLPEETQYF
j_gene: TRBJ2-5
d_gene: -
v_gene: TRBV7-9

CDR3nt: TGCGCCAGCAGCGTGGACGGACAAATCCAAGAGACCCAGTACTTC
CDR3aa: CASSVDGQIQETQYF
j_gene: TRBJ2-5
d_gene: -
v_gene: TRBV5-1

CDR3nt: TGTGCCAGCAGCGGAGGCGTAACCTACGAGCAGTACTTC
CDR3aa: CASSGGVTYEQYF
j_gene: TRBJ2-7
d_gene: -
v_gene: TRBV5-4

CDR3nt: TGCGCCAGCAGCACACGGACTAGCGGAGTGCAAGAGACCCAGTACTTC
CDR3aa: CASSTRTSGVQETQYF
j_gene: TRBJ2-5
d_gene: TRBD2
v_gene: TRBV5-1

CDR3nt: TGTGCCAGTAGTATTTCCCCTCAGTCCTACGAGCAGTACTTC
CDR3aa: CASSISPQSYEQYF
j_gene: TRBJ2-7
d_gene: -
v_gene: TRBV19

CDR3nt: TGTGCCAGCAGCTTAGTGGTCGGGGAGCGGTTCTTC
CDR3aa: CASSLVVGERFF
j_gene: TRBJ2-1
d_gene: -
v_gene: TRBV11-2

CDR3nt: TGTGCCAGCAGCTTAGTGACAGGGCAGGGCCCCGAAGCTTTCTTT
CDR3aa: CASSLVTGQGPEAFF
j_gene: TRBJ1-1
d_gene: TRBD1
v_gene: TRBV7-9

CDR3nt: TGTGCCAGCAGCCTCCGTAGGGGAGGCTTTTACAATGAGCAGTTCTTC
CDR3aa: CASSLRRGGFYNEQFF
j_gene: TRBJ2-1
d_gene: -
v_gene: TRBV11-2

CDR3nt: TGTGCCAGCAGTAGCCCGGGACTAGCGGGAGCGAACACCGGGGAGCTGTTTTTT
CDR3aa: CASSSPGLAGANTGELFF
j_gene: TRBJ2-2
d_gene: TRBD2
v_gene: TRBV7-3